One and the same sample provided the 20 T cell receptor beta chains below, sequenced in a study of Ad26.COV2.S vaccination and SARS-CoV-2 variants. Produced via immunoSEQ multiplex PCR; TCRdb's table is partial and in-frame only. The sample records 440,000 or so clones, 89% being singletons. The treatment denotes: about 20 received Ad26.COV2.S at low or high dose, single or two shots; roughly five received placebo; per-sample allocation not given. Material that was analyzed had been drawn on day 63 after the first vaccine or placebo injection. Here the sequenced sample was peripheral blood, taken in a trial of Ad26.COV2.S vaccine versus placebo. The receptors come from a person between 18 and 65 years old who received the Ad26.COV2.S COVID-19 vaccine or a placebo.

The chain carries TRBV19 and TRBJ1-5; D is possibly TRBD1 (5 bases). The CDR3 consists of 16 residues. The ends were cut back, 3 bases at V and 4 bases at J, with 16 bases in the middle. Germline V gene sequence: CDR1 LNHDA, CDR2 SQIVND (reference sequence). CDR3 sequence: CASSMLGTGGNQPQHF. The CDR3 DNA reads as TGTGCCAGTAGTATGTTAGGGACGGGGGGGAATCAGCCCCAGCATTTT.

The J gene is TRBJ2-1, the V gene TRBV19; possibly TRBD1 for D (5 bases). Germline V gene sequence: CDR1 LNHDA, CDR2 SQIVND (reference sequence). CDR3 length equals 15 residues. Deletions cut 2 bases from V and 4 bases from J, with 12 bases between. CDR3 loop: CASSIPTVKYNEQFF. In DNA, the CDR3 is TGTGCCAGTAGTATACCGACAGTGAAATACAATGAGCAGTTCTTC.

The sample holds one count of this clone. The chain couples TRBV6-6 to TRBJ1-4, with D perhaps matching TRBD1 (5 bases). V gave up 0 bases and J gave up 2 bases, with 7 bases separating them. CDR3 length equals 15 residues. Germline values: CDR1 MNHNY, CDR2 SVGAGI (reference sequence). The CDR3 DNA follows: TGTGCCAGCAGTTACTCAGACAGTACTAATGAAAAACTGTTTTTT. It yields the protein CASSYSDSTNEKLFF.

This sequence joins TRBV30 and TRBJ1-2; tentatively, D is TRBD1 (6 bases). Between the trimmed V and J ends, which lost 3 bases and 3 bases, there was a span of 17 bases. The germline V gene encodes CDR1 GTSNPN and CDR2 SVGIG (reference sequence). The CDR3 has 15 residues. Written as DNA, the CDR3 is TGTGCCTGGAGCGGGGGGCCGGGAAATGACTATGGCTACACCTTC. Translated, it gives CAWSGGPGNDYGYTF. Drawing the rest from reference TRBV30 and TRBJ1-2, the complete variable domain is SQTIHQWPATLVQPVGSPLSLECTVEGTSNPNLYWYRQAAGRGLQLLFYSVGIGQISSEVPQNLSASRPQDRQFILSSKKLLLSDSGFYLCAWSGGPGNDYGYTFGSGTRLTVV.

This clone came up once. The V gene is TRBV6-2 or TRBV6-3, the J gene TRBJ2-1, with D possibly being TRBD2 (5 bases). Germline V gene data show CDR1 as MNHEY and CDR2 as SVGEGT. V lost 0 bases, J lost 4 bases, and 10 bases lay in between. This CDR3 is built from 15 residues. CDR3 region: CASSYSGVGYNEQFF. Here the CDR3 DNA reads TGTGCCAGCAGTTACTCCGGGGTCGGATACAATGAGCAGTTCTTC.

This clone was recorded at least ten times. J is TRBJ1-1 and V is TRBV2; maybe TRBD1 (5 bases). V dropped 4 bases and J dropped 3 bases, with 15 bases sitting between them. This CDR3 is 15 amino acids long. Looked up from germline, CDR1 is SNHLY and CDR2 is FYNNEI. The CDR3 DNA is TGTGCCAGCAGTGTGGGGGGTAATTGGGACACTGAAGCTTTCTTT. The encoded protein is CASSVGGNWDTEAFF.

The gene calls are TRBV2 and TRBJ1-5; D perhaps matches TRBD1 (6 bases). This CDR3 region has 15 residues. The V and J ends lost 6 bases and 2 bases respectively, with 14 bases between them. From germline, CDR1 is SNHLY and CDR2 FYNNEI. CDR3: CASSRQVEGNQPQHF. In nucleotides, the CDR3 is TGTGCCAGCAGCCGACAGGTTGAGGGCAATCAGCCCCAGCATTTT.

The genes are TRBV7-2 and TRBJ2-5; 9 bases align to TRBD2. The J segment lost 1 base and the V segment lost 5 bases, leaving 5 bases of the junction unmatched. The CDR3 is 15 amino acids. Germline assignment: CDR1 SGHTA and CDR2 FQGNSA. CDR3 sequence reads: CASSPAGGGQETQYF. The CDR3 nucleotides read TGTGCCAGCAGCCCAGCGGGGGGAGGCCAAGAGACCCAGTACTTC.

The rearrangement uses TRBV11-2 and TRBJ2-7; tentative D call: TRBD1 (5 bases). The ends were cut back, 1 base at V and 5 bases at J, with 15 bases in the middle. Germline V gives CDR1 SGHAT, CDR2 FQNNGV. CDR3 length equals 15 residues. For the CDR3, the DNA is TGTGCCAGCAGCTTAGCTCCCCAGGGTTCCCACGAGCAGTACTTC. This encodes CASSLAPQGSHEQYF. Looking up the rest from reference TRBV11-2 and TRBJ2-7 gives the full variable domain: EAGVAQSPRYKIIEKRQSVAFWCNPISGHATLYWYQQILGQGPKLLIQFQNNGVVDDSQLPKDRFSAERLKGVDSTLKIQPAKLEDSAVYLCASSLAPQGSHEQYFGPGTRLTVT.

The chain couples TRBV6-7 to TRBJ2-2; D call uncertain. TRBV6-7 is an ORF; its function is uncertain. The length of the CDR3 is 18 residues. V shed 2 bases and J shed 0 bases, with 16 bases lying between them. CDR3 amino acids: CASSYPPHRGPNTGELFF. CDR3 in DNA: TGTGCCAGCAGTTACCCCCCCCATAGAGGACCGAACACCGGGGAGCTGTTTTTT.

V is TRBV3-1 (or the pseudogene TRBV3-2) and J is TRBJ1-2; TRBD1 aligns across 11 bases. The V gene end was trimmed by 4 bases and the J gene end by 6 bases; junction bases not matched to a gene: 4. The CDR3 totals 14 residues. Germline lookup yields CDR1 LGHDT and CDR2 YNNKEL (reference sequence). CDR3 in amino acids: CASSRKDRGHGYTF. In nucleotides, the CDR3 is TGTGCCAGCAGCCGAAAGGACAGGGGGCATGGCTACACCTTC.

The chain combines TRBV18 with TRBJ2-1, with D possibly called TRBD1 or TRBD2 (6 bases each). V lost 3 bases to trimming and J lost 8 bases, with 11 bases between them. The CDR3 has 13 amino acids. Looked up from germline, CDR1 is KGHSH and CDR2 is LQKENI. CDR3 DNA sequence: TGTGCCAGCTCACCCGGGGGCGGGGATGAGCAGTTCTTC. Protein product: CASSPGGGDEQFF.

The CDR3 DNA follows: TGTGCCAGCAGCTTAGACCCCACCCACCGGGATCCAACTAATGAAAAACTGTTTTTT. This gives the protein CASSLDPTHRDPTNEKLFF. This chain joins TRBV11-2 and TRBJ1-4, with D unresolved. Germline V lookup: CDR1 SGHAT, CDR2 FQNNGV. This CDR3 is 19 amino acids long. The V end lost 0 bases, the J end lost 0 bases, and 17 bases lay between the germline ends.

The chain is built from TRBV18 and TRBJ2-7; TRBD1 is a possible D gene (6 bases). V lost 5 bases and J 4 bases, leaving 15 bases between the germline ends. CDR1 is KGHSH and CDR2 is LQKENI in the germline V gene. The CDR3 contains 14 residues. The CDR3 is CASSEARGDYEQYF. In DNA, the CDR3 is TGTGCCAGCTCAGAGGCCAGGGGTGATTACGAGCAGTACTTC.

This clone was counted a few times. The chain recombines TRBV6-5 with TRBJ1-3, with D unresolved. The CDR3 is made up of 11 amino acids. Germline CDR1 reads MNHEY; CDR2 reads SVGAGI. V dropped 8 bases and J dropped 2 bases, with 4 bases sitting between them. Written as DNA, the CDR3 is TGTGCCAGCCGGGCTGGAAACACCATATATTTT. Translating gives CASRAGNTIYF.

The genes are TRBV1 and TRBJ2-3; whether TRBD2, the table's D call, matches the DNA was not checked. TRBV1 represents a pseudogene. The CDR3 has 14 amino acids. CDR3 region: CTSSQRTGADTQYF. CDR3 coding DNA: TGCACCAGCAGCCAACGTACGGGTGCAGATACGCAGTATTTT.

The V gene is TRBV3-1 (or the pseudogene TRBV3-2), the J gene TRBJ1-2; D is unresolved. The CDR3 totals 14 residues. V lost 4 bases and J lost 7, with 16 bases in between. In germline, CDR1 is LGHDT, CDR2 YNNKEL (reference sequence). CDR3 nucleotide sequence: TGTGCCAGCAGCCCCCTAGGAGGGAGACTTGGCTACACCTTC. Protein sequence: CASSPLGGRLGYTF.

CDR3 residues: CASSLGWPGVEGYTF. In nucleotides, the CDR3 is TGTGCCAGCAGTTTGGGGTGGCCAGGGGTGGAGGGCTACACCTTC. V gene TRBV27 combines with J gene TRBJ1-2; weak D call: TRBD1 (6 bases). The V gene lost 3 bases and the J gene lost 8 bases, with 19 bases spanning the gap. There are 15 residues in the CDR3. Germline V gene lookup returns CDR1 MNHEY and CDR2 SMNVEV (reference sequence).

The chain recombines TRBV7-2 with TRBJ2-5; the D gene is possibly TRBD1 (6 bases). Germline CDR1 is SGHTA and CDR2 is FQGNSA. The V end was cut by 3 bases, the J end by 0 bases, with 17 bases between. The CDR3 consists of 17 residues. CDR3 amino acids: CASSFGWGQGNQETQYF. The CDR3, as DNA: TGTGCCAGCAGCTTCGGTTGGGGGCAGGGAAACCAAGAGACCCAGTACTTC. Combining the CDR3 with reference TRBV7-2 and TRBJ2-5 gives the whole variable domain GAGVSQSPSNKVTEKGKDVELRCDPISGHTALYWYRQSLGQGLEFLIYFQGNSAPDKSGLPSDRFSAERTGGSVSTLTIQRTQQEDSAVYLCASSFGWGQGNQETQYFGPGTRLLVL.

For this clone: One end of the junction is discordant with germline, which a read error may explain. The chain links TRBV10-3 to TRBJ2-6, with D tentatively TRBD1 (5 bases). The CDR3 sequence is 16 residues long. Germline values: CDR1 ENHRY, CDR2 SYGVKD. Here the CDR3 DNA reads TGTGCCATCAGTAAGTCACAGGACTCTGGGGCCAACGTCCTGACTTTC. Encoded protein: CAISKSQDSGANVLTF.